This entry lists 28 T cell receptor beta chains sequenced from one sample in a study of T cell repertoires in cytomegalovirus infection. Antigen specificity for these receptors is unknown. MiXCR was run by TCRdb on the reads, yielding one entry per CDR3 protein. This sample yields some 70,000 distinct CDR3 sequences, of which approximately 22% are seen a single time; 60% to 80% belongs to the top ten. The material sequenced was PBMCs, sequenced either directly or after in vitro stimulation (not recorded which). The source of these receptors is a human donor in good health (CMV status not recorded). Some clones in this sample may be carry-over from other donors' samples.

CDR3 bases: TGTGCCAGCAGCCGGGAGGCTGGGGCCAACGTCCTGACTTTC. Its translation is CASSREAGANVLTF. The genes are TRBV14 and TRBJ2-6; D is possibly TRBD2 (6 bases). V lost 4 bases to trimming and J lost 2 bases, with 6 bases between them. The CDR3 consists of 14 residues. Germline V lookup: CDR1 SGHDN, CDR2 FVKESK.

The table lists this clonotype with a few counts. This CDR3 is CSARGAGPSGYTF. CDR3 nucleotide sequence: TGCAGTGCTAGGGGCGCAGGGCCTTCTGGCTACACCTTC. The chain links TRBV20-1 to TRBJ1-2; possible D gene TRBD1, 5 bases. The V end lost 3 bases, the J end lost 7 bases, and 15 bases lay between the germline ends. The length of the CDR3 is 13 residues. Germline CDR1 and CDR2: DFQATT and SNEGSKA (reference sequence).

Here the CDR3 DNA reads TGTGCCAGCAGTACCTACAGGGATAGTCAGCCCCAGCATTTT. This translates into CASSTYRDSQPQHF. The chain is built from TRBV27 and TRBJ1-5, with D perhaps TRBD1 (6 bases). Trimming removed 5 bases at V and 6 bases at J, with 14 bases between. Germline V CDR1 and CDR2: MNHEY, SMNVEV (reference sequence). This CDR3 contains 14 residues.

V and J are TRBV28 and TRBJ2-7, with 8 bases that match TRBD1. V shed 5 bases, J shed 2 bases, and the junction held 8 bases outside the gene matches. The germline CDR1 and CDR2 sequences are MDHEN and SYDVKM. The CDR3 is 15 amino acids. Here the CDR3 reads CASSPTDRVTYEQYF. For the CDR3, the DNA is TGTGCCAGCAGTCCCACGGACAGGGTAACCTACGAGCAGTACTTC.

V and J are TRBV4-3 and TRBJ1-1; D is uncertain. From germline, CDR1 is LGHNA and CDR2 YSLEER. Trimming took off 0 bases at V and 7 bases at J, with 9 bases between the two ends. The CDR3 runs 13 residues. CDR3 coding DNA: TGCGCCAGCAGCCAAGATGGGTCAGTTGAAGCTTTCTTT. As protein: CASSQDGSVEAFF.

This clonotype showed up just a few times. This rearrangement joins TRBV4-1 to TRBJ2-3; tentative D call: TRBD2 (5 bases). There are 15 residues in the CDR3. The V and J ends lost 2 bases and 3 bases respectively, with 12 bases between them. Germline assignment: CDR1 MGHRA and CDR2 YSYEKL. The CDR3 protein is CASSQPERPTDTQYF. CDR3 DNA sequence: TGCGCCAGCAGCCAACCGGAGCGGCCGACAGATACGCAGTATTTT.

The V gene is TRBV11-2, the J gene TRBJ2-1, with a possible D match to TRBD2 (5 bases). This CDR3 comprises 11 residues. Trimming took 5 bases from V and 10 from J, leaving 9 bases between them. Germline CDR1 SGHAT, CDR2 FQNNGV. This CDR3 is CASSGGLEQFF. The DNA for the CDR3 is TGTGCCAGCAGCGGAGGACTCGAGCAGTTCTTC.

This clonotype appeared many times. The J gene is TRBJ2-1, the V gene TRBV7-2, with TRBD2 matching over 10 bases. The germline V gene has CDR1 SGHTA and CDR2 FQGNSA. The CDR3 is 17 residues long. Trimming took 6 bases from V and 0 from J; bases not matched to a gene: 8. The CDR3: CASRGLADKSSYNEQFF. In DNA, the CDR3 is TGTGCCAGCAGAGGACTAGCGGACAAGAGCTCCTACAATGAGCAGTTCTTC.

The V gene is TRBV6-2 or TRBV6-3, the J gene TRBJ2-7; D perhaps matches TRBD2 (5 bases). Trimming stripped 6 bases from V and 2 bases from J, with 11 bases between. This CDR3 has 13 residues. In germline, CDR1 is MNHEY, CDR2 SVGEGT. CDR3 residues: CASREAVPYEQYF. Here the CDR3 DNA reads TGTGCCAGCAGGGAGGCGGTACCCTACGAGCAGTACTTC.

The CDR3 protein is CASSQAQETQYF. CDR3 DNA: TGTGCCAGCTCACAAGCTCAAGAGACCCAGTACTTC. V and J are TRBV18 and TRBJ2-5; D is undetermined. V was cut by 4 bases and J by 2 bases, with 5 bases left in between. CDR1 and CDR2 (germline): KGHSH, LQKENI. The CDR3 spans 12 residues.

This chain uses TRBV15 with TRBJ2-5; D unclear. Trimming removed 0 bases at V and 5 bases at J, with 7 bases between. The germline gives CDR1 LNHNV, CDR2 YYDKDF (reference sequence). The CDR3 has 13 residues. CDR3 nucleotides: TGTGCCACCAGCAGAGATTTAATGGAGACCCAGTACTTC. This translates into CATSRDLMETQYF.

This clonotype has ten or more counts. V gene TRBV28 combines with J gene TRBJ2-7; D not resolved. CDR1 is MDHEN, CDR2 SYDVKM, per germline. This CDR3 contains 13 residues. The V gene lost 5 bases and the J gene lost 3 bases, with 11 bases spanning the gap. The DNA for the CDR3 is TGTGCCAGCAGTCCTGACCTCCTCTACGAGCAGTACTTC. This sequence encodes CASSPDLLYEQYF. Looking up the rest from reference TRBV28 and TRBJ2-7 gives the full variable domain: DVKVTQSSRYLVKRTGEKVFLECVQDMDHENMFWYRQDPGLGLRLIYFSYDVKMKEKGDIPEGYSVSREKKERFSLILESASTNQTSMYLCASSPDLLYEQYFGPGTRLTVT.

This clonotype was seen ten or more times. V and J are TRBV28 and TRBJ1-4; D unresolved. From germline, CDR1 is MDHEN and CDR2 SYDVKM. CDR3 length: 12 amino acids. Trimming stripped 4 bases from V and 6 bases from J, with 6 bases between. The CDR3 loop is CASSSRDEKLFF. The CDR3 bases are TGTGCCAGCAGTTCTCGGGATGAAAAACTGTTTTTT.

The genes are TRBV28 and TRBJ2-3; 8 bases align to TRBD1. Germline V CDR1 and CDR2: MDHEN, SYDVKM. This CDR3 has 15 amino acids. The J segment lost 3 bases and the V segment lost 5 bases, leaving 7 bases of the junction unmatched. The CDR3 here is CASSPRTGRTDTQYF. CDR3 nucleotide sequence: TGTGCCAGCAGTCCACGGACAGGGAGGACAGATACGCAGTATTTT.

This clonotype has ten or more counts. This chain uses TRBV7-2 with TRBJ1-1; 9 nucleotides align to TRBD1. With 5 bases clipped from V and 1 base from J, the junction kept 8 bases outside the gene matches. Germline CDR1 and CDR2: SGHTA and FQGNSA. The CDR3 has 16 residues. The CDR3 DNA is TGTGCCAGCAGCACGACAGGGGGAGACTGGAACACTGAAGCTTTCTTT. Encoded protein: CASSTTGGDWNTEAFF.

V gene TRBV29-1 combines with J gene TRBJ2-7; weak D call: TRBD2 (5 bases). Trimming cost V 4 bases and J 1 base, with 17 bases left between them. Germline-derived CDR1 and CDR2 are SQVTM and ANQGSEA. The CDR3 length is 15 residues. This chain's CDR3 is CSVAGKTGVSYEQYF. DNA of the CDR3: TGCAGCGTTGCCGGAAAGACCGGGGTATCCTACGAGCAGTACTTC.

CDR3 sequence reads: CATRTGHSGANVLTF. The CDR3 region has the DNA TGTGCCACTAGGACAGGACACTCTGGGGCCAACGTCCTGACTTTC. This chain links TRBV10-3 with TRBJ2-6, with 7 bases identical to TRBD1. V was pared by 10 bases and J by 0 bases, with 6 bases of the junction left unmatched. CDR3 length: 15 residues. Germline CDR1 ENHRY, CDR2 SYGVKD.

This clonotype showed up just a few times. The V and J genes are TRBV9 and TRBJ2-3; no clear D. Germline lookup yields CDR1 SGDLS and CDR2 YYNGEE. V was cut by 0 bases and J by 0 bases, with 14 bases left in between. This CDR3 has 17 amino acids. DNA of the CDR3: TGTGCCAGCAGCGTAGGGGCAGGATCTCCTAGCACAGATACGCAGTATTTT. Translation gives CASSVGAGSPSTDTQYF.

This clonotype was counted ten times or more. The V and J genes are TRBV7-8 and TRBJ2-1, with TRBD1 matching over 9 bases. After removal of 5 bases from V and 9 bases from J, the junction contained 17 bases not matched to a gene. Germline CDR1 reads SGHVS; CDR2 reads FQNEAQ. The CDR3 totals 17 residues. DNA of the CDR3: TGTGCCAGCAGCCGCGGCCGGGGGGACAGGGCTCTCGGTGAGCAGTTCTTC. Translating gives CASSRGRGDRALGEQFF. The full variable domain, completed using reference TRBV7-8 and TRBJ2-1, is GAGVSQSPRYKVAKRGQDVALRCDPISGHVSLFWYQQALGQGPEFLTYFQNEAQLDKSGLPSDRFFAERPEGSVSTLKIQRTQQEDSAVYLCASSRGRGDRALGEQFFGPGTRLTVL.

CDR3 loop: CASSTASGRASAGELFF. The CDR3 coding sequence is TGTGCCAGCAGCACAGCTAGCGGGAGGGCCTCGGCCGGGGAGCTGTTTTTT. The gene calls are TRBV9 and TRBJ2-2; TRBD2 agrees at 12 bases. In germline, CDR1 is SGDLS, CDR2 YYNGEE. With 4 bases clipped from V and 6 bases from J, the junction kept 10 bases outside the gene matches. The CDR3 has 17 residues. The entire variable domain, with the rest obtained from reference TRBV9 and TRBJ2-2, is as follows: DSGVTQTPKHLITATGQRVTLRCSPRSGDLSVYWYQQSLDQGLQFLIQYYNGEERAKGNILERFSAQQFPDLHSELNLSSLELGDSALYFCASSTASGRASAGELFFGEGSRLTVL.

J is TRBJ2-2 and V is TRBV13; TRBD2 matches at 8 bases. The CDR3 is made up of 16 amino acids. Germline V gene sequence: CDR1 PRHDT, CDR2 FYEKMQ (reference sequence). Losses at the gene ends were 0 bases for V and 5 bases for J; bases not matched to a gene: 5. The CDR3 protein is CASSLGGRARTGELFF. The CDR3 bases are TGTGCCAGCAGCTTAGGCGGGAGGGCCAGAACCGGGGAGCTGTTTTTT.

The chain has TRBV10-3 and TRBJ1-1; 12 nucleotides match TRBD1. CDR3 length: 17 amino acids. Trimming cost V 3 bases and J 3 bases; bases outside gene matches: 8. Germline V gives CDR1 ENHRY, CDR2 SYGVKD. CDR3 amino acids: CAISDIRDRGLHTEAFF. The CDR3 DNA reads TGTGCCATCAGTGACATCCGGGACAGGGGGCTTCACACTGAAGCTTTCTTT.

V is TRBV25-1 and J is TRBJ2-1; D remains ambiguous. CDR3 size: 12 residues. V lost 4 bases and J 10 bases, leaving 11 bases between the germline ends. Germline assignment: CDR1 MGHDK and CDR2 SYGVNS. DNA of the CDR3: TGTGCCAGCAGTGGAGGCCCCAGAGAGCAGTTCTTC. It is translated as CASSGGPREQFF.

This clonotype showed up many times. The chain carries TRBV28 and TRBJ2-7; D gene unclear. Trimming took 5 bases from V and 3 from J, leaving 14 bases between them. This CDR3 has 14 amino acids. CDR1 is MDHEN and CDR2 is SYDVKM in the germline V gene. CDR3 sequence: CASSPISVYYEQYF. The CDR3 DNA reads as TGTGCCAGCAGTCCAATCTCAGTGTACTACGAGCAGTACTTC.

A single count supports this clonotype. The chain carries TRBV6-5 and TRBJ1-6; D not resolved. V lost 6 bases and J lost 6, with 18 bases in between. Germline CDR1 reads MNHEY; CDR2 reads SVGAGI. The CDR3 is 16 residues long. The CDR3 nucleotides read TGTGCCAGCAGAAAGACCCTATTAGGGCCTAATTCACCCCTCCACTTT. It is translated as CASRKTLLGPNSPLHF.

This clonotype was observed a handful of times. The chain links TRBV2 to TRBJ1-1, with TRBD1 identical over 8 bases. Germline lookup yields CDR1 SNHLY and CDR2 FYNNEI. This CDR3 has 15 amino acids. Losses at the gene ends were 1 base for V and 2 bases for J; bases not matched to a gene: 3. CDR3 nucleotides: TGTGCCAGCAGTGAAGGCGGACAGGGAAACACTGAAGCTTTCTTT. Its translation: CASSEGGQGNTEAFF.

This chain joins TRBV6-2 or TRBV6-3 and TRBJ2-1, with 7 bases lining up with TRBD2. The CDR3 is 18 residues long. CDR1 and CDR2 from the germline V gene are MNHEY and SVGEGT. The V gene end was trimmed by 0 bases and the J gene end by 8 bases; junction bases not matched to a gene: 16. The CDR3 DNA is TGTGCCAGCAGTTACTCCCGGCTTGGGAGGGAGGGCTTGGATGAGCAGTTCTTC. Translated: CASSYSRLGREGLDEQFF.

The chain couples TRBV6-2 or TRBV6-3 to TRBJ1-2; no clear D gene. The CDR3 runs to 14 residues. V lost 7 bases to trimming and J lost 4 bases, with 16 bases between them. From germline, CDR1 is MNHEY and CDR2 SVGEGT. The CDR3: CASTQYPSVYGYTF. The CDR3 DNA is TGTGCCAGCACCCAGTACCCAAGCGTCTATGGCTACACCTTC.